This T cell receptor (beta chain) originates from a study of T cell repertoires in cytomegalovirus infection. Study summary: Recently identified HLA-C-restricted CMV epitopes and well-studied HLA-B-restricted CMV epitopes were used by the study. Indicated by public TCR beta signatures were CMV infection and matching HLA type. Findings and caveats of the study: Carriers of CMV and the relevant HLA type were discriminated by public TCR beta frequency. Dominant in the ex vivo response were TCR beta clonotypes restricted by HLA-C and specific for CMV.

From germline, CDR1 is MNHEY and CDR2 SVGAGI. Trimming pared 4 bases from V and 0 bases from J, leaving 4 bases between. This CDR3 has 13 residues. Of note for this clonotype: Its target is unknown. This clone may be a read error of a much larger clone one base away.

TCRdb called the reads again in MiXCR, with one record for every CDR3 protein. The sample lists about 920,000 distinct CDR3 sequences; approximately 31% were seen once. The rearrangement joins TRBV6-5 to TRBJ1-5; D remains ambiguous. The sample in question was cultured CD8+ T cells from PBMCs, obtained from culture after CMV antigen stimulation. This TCR was recovered from a human donor in good health (CMV status not recorded). Some clones in this sample may be carry-over from other donors' samples. The DNA of the CDR3 is TGTGCCAGCAGTTCTTTTAGCAATCAGCCCCAGCATTTT. Its protein is CASSSFSNQPQHF.